This T cell receptor beta chain was sequenced in a study of blood T cells in healthy people across ages (dated by TCRdb to about 2015). The study in broad terms: In model experiments, template switching captured about one uniquely barcoded TCR beta cDNA molecule for every two T cells. To track age-related changes in TCR beta repertoire diversity, the study relied on deep sequencing normalized with unique cDNA molecular identifiers. Donors were grouped into four age groups: young (average 16 years), middle-aged (around 39), aged (about 59) and long-lived (just over 80). To avoid experimental bias, donors of different ages were distributed randomly across sequencing lanes. Two additional independent replicas of 1 million unique cDNA reads from the same blood draw were analyzed for two donors (one aged 18 to 30 and one aged 80 or older).

Systemically healthy Caucasian individuals from Russia, roughly 40 in total and aged roughly 6 to 100 years, were included as donors. Ten milliliters of peripheral blood were drawn from each donor into EDTA-treated Vacutainer tubes. Ficoll-Paque density-gradient centrifugation was used to isolate PBMCs, with at least 7 million per sample. Total RNA, at least 6 micrograms per sample, was extracted from PBMCs with Trizol reagent. For every donor, flow cytometry on a PBMC aliquot measured the percentage of naive CD45RAhigh/CD27high T cells. The method was 5' RACE. The sample was run on an Illumina HiSeq 2500. A second roughly 6 to 12 cycle PCR used a sample-barcoded 5' primer and a J-beta primer mix. A template-switch 5' adaptor carrying 12 random nucleotides introduced a unique molecular identifier onto each TCR beta cDNA molecule. At least 2.5 million CDR3-containing paired-end reads were obtained from each sample. All of the RNA was converted into first-strand cDNA using the Mint cDNA synthesis kit, with a TRBC-specific oligonucleotide serving as the primer. All cDNA was treated with uracil-DNA glycosylase and then went through a first 18-cycle PCR with the universal primers M1SS and BC2_uni_R. Concerning the study's data processing: For normalization, 1 million high-quality reads were randomly selected from each sample, with every read carrying a distinct molecular identifier. Reads with shared molecular identifiers were discarded instead of being binned into consensus sequences. CDR3 identification, clonotype clustering and error correction used MiTCR with a Q25 quality threshold and the strictest error-elimination algorithm. A nonparametric unseen species model with Euler transformation was used to estimate a lower bound on total TCR beta diversity. The public reads were reanalyzed by TCRdb: fastp trimming at Q25, MiXCR alignment, in-frame beta chains only. Here each entry gathers all rows of one CDR3 protein and keeps the most common genes and DNA. For this entry, the V and J calls and clone size follow TCRdb and not the study's own pipeline. The sample table records 650,000 to 700,000 distinct CDR3 sequences; approximately 52% of these occur just once. The top ten constitute 13% of the sample.

As concerns this clonotype: What antigen it recognizes has not been identified. This sequence may be a read error, since a much larger clone differs from it by one base.

Beyond this particular receptor, the publication reports: Observed TCR beta diversity per million T cells fell roughly linearly with age, and a significant reduction was already apparent by age around 40. Because profiling used bulk unsorted PBMCs, naive and antigen-experienced compartments could not be compared conclusively. The long-lived group showed more naive CD4+ T cells, fewer expanded clones and increased TCR diversity than the aged group, suggesting age selection. Observed TCR beta diversity correlated strongly with the percentage of naive T cells measured by flow cytometry. Estimates of total diversity from one million sequenced T cells were regarded as lower bounds and underestimates. Donor CMV infection status was unknown, potentially confounding age-related changes in expanded clonotypes.

The sequencing sample was made of blood. This receptor was identified in a woman of 80 years or more in good health.

The DNA sequence is TGTGCCTGCGGGGGCTTTTACAATGAGCAGTTCTTC. Translation gives CACGGFYNEQFF. The V and J genes are TRBV11-2 and TRBJ2-1; TRBD2 is possibly the D segment (7 matching bases). CDR1 and CDR2 are read off the germline V gene as SGHAT and FQNNGV. Trimming costs V 11 bases and J 4 bases, and their ends lie 12 bases apart. Reading from cysteine to phenylalanine, the CDR3 counts 12 amino acids. The sequence is cut down to CDR3 DNA, 36 bases in frame from base 1.